Listed below are T cell receptor beta chains from one sample, sequenced in a study of T cell responses to AZD1222 COVID-19 vaccine. Some clones are missing from TCRdb's copy, which holds only in-frame ones; the method was immunoSEQ multiplex PCR. This sample has roughly 150,000 clones, with approximately 86% found just once. The sample consisted of peripheral blood, taken after recovery from COVID-19. All receptors derive from an adult who had recovered from COVID-19. CDR3s include the opening cysteine and the closing phenylalanine or tryptophan. The D gene is left open where the match is weak. The size field is filled for only some rows; it gives once, few, many or a size class.

abundance,d_gene,v_gene,j_gene,len,CDR3nt,CDR3aa
NA,TRBD2,TRBV7-8,TRBJ2-1,16,TGTGCCAGCAGCTCGGCAGCGGGGGAGGCCTACAATGAGCAGTTCTTC,CASSSAAGEAYNEQFF
NA,NA,TRBV18,TRBJ1-1,14,TGTGCCAGCTCACCACCTGGAGGGACCACTGAAGCTTTCTTT,CASSPPGGTTEAFF
NA,TRBD1,TRBV6-5,TRBJ1-1,15,TGTGCCAGCAATCCAGGGGGAGGGGGCGGCACTGAAGCTTTCTTT,CASNPGGGGGTEAFF
NA,NA,TRBV3-1/TRBV3-2,TRBJ1-3,16,TGTGCCAGCAGCCACGAACAGCCAAGCTCTGGAAACACCATATATTTT,CASSHEQPSSGNTIYF
NA,NA,TRBV7-8,TRBJ2-1,15,TGTGCCAGCAGCTCGAAAGCGGAGAGTTACAATGAGCAGTTCTTC,CASSSKAESYNEQFF
NA,NA,TRBV5-6,TRBJ1-6,16,TGTGCCAGCAGCCGGATCTCAGGGGTGTATAATTCACCCCTCCACTTT,CASSRISGVYNSPLHF
NA,NA,TRBV6-1,TRBJ1-2,14,TGTGCCAGCAGTCGCAGGGCTTATGACTATGGCTACACCTTC,CASSRRAYDYGYTF
NA,TRBD1,TRBV27,TRBJ1-5,15,TGTGCCAGCAGTTTCAACCGGGACAGAGATCAGCCCCAGCATTTT,CASSFNRDRDQPQHF
NA,NA,TRBV2,TRBJ1-6,15,TGTGCCAGCAGTGAAGCCGGGCCCGATAATTCACCCCTCCACTTT,CASSEAGPDNSPLHF
NA,TRBD2,TRBV19,TRBJ2-5,15,TGTGCCAGTAGGAGACTAGCGGGGGCACAAGAGACCCAGTACTTC,CASRRLAGAQETQYF
NA,NA,TRBV4-2,TRBJ1-4,14,TGTGCCAGCAGCCAAGTGCCGGGGGATGAAAAACTGTTTTTT,CASSQVPGDEKLFF
few,TRBD2,TRBV2,TRBJ2-3,15,TGTGCCAGCAGTGAAAACGGACTAGCGGGAGATACGCAGTATTTT,CASSENGLAGDTQYF
NA,NA,TRBV10-3,TRBJ2-7,14,TGTGCCATCAGTGAGAAGGGTGCCGGGGACGAGCAGTACTTC,CAISEKGAGDEQYF
NA,NA,TRBV3-1/TRBV3-2,TRBJ1-5,15,TGTGCCAGCAGCTTCGGACCCGGGCGCAATCAGCCCCAGCATTTT,CASSFGPGRNQPQHF
NA,TRBD1,TRBV5-1,TRBJ2-2,18,TGCGCCAGCAGCTACCTCTTGGTTGCGCAGGGGGCAACCGGGGAGCTGTTTTTT,CASSYLLVAQGATGELFF
NA,TRBD1,TRBV18,TRBJ2-1,15,TGTGCCAGCTCACCACAGACAGGGACCTACAATGAGCAGTTCTTC,CASSPQTGTYNEQFF
NA,TRBD1,TRBV24-1,TRBJ2-1,16,TGTGCCACCAGTGACCCCACAGGGGGCTCTTTGAATGAGCAGTTCTTC,CATSDPTGGSLNEQFF
NA,NA,TRBV7-5,TRBJ1-5,17,TGTGTCAGAAGGAGTCCGGGACAGGGATTCGGCAATCAGCCCCAGCATTTT,CVRRSPGQGFGNQPQHF
NA,TRBD1,TRBV5-1,TRBJ1-1,15,TGCGCCAGCAGCTTGGACACAGGGGGCGCAACTGAAGCTTTCTTT,CASSLDTGGATEAFF
NA,NA,TRBV11-2,TRBJ2-7,20,TGTGCCAGCAGCTTAGAACTCCTGGGAGCTAGCTCACTTCGAACCTACGAGCAGTACTTC,CASSLELLGASSLRTYEQYF
NA,NA,TRBV4-2,TRBJ1-2,14,TGTGCCAGCAGCCAAGGTACCCTGGGGTATGGCTACACCTTC,CASSQGTLGYGYTF